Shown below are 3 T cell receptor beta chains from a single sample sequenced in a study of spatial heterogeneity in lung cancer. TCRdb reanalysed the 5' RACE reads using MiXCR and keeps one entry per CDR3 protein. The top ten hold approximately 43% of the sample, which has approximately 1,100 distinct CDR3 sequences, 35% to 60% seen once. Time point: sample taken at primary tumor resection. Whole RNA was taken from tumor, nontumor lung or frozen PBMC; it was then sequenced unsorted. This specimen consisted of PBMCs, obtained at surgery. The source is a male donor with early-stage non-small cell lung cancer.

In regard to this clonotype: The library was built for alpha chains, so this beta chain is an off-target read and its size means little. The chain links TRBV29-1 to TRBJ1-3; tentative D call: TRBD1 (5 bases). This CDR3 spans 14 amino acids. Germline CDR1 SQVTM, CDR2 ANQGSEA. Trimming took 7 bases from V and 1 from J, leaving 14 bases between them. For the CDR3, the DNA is TGCAGCGCGAGGGGCGGGATGTCTGGAAACACCATATATTTT. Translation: CSARGGMSGNTIYF.

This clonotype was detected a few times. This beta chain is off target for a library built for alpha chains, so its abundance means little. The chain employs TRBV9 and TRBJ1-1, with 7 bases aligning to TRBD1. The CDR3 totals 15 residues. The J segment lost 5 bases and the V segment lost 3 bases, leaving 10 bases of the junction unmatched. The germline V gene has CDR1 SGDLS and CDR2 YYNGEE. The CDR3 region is CASSARQGSHTEAFF. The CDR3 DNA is TGTGCCAGCAGCGCCAGACAGGGAAGTCATACTGAAGCTTTCTTT.

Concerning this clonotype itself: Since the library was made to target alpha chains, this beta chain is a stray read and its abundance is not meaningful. The CDR3: CASSQITSGASTDTQYF. CDR3 nucleotide sequence: TGTGCCAGCAGCCAGATTACTAGCGGCGCAAGCACAGATACGCAGTATTTT. V gene TRBV3-1 combines with J gene TRBJ2-3; 8 positions agree with TRBD2. Germline CDR1 is LGHDT and CDR2 is YNNKEL (reference sequence). The CDR3 spans 17 residues. V shed 3 bases and J 0 bases; nucleotides not matched to a gene: 8.